Listed below are T cell receptor beta chains from one sample, sequenced in a study of response to subunit inactivated influenza vaccine. TCRdb re-analysed the RT-PCR reads in MiXCR, keeping a single row per CDR3 protein. The top ten clones hold 6.5% to 8.5% of a sample with roughly 700,000 distinct CDR3 sequences, approximately 15% of them seen once. This sample comprised PBMCs from blood, obtained roughly 15 days before vaccination. The receptors were sampled from a man aged 50 or older who received an inactivated influenza vaccine. Both conserved end residues are part of each CDR3. The D gene is left open where the match is weak. Rows give clone size only sometimes, using once, few, many, or a class for an expanded clone.

clone size | D gene | CDR3 length | J gene | V gene | CDR3 DNA | CDR3 protein
NA | NA | 14 | TRBJ2-5 | TRBV4-3 | TGCGCCAGCAGCCAAGATCTTCTAGCTGGGACCCAGTACTTC | CASSQDLLAGTQYF
few | TRBD1 | 15 | TRBJ2-7 | TRBV20-1 | TGCAGTGCTGGGACTCACCGCGACAGGGGCCTGGAGCAGTACTTC | CSAGTHRDRGLEQYF
NA | NA | 16 | TRBJ2-1 | TRBV15 | TGTGCCACCAGCGGGGACCTGGGACACACTTACAATGAGCAGTTCTTC | CATSGDLGHTYNEQFF
many | NA | 12 | TRBJ2-1 | TRBV4-3 | TGCGCCAGCAGCCAAGAGGGGGGTGAGCAGTTCTTC | CASSQEGGEQFF
NA | TRBD1 | 13 | TRBJ2-7 | TRBV20-1 | TGCAGTGCTAGAAAGACAGGGACCTACGAGCAGTACTTC | CSARKTGTYEQYF
few | NA | 14 | TRBJ2-7 | TRBV18 | TGTGCCAGCTCACCACAGGTCACTACCTACGAGCAGTACTTC | CASSPQVTTYEQYF
NA | NA | 15 | TRBJ2-5 | TRBV5-6 | TGTGCCAGCAGCTTGGTGGTATCGGGGGCCGAGACCCAGTACTTC | CASSLVVSGAETQYF
NA | NA | 13 | TRBJ1-2 | TRBV13 | TGTGCCAGCAGCGAAAGAGAAAACTATGGCTACACCTTC | CASSERENYGYTF
few | NA | 16 | TRBJ1-1 | TRBV6-5 | TGTGCCAGCAGTTACTCAGGGTTGCTGGGGAACACTGAAGCTTTCTTT | CASSYSGLLGNTEAFF
few | TRBD2 | 15 | TRBJ2-7 | TRBV28 | TGTGCCAGCAGACCGACTAGCGGGGCGACCTACGAGCAGTACTTC | CASRPTSGATYEQYF
NA | TRBD1 | 15 | TRBJ1-3 | TRBV28 | TGTGCCAGCAGTTTGGATAGGGGGCCTGGAAACACCATATATTTT | CASSLDRGPGNTIYF
few | NA | 13 | TRBJ2-7 | TRBV11-1 | TGTGCCAGCAGCTTGGGCAGGGCGGATCGGCAGTACTTC | CASSLGRADRQYF
NA | TRBD1 | 17 | TRBJ2-3 | TRBV4-3 | TGCGCCAGCGGCCAAGCCGGACAGGGGGCTTTTACAGATACGCAGTATTTT | CASGQAGQGAFTDTQYF
few | TRBD2 | 16 | TRBJ2-5 | TRBV28 | TGTGCCAGCAGATCACTTGGACTAGCGGGTGGGGAGACCCAGTACTTC | CASRSLGLAGGETQYF
NA | NA | 16 | TRBJ2-7 | TRBV5-1 | TGCGCCAGCAGCTTGACCTCCGGAGGAGGGGCCTACGAGCAGTACTTC | CASSLTSGGGAYEQYF
many | NA | 15 | TRBJ2-2 | TRBV5-1 | TGCGCCAGCAGCTTGGCCCAAGGTTGGACCGGGGAGCTGTTTTTT | CASSLAQGWTGELFF
NA | NA | 16 | TRBJ2-7 | TRBV10-3 | TGTGCCATCAGTGATGTTTCAGGGATGGGCTCCTACGAGCAGTACTTC | CAISDVSGMGSYEQYF
NA | TRBD2 | 16 | TRBJ2-3 | TRBV7-2 | TGTGCCAGCAGCTACACCGGGACTAGCGTGGCAGATACGCAGTATTTT | CASSYTGTSVADTQYF
few | TRBD2 | 17 | TRBJ2-5 | TRBV29-1 | TGCAGCGTTGAAGACCCGGAGGGTAGCGGGCTCCAAGAGACCCAGTACTTC | CSVEDPEGSGLQETQYF
NA | NA | 18 | TRBJ1-2 | TRBV21-1 | TGTGCCAGCAGCAAAACCCCGGGGACGGACACTACTAACTATGGCTACACCTTC | CASSKTPGTDTTNYGYTF
many | TRBD1 | 15 | TRBJ1-1 | TRBV12-3/TRBV12-4 | TGTGCCAGCAGTTTAAGGGGACAGGGGGAAGCTGAAGCTTTCTTT | CASSLRGQGEAEAFF
few | NA | 15 | TRBJ2-7 | TRBV5-1 | TGCGCCAGCAGCTTGGAGCCATTAGCATCCTACGAGCAGTACTTC | CASSLEPLASYEQYF
few | NA | 15 | TRBJ2-3 | TRBV24-1 | TGTGCCACCAGTGATTTCCGCTCCCTTGATGATACGCAGTATTTT | CATSDFRSLDDTQYF
NA | TRBD2 | 17 | TRBJ2-2 | TRBV10-3 | TGTGCCATCAAGGGGGGTAGCGGGAGCACTAACACCGGGGAGCTGTTTTTT | CAIKGGSGSTNTGELFF
few | NA | 15 | TRBJ1-1 | TRBV20-1 | TGCAGTGCTTTACCCTTACAGTCCCTGAACACTGAAGCTTTCTTT | CSALPLQSLNTEAFF
NA | NA | 14 | TRBJ1-2 | TRBV28 | TGTGCCAGCAGCGGGACACCGGCTCGGTATGGCTACACCTTC | CASSGTPARYGYTF